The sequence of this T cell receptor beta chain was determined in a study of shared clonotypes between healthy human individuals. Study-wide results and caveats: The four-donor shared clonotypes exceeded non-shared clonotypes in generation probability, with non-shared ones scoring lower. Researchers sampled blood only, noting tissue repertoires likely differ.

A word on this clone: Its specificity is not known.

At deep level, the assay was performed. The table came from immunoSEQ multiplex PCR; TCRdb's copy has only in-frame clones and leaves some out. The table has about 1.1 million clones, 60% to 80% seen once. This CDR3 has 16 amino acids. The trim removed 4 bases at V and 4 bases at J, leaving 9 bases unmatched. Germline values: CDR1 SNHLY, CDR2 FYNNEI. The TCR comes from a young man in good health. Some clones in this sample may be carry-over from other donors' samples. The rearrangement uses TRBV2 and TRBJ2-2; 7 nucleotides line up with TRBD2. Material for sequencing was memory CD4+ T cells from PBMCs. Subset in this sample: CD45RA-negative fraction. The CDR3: CASSATGGSGTGELFF. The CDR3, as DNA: TGTGCCAGCAGTGCTACGGGAGGTTCTGGCACCGGGGAGCTGTTTTTT. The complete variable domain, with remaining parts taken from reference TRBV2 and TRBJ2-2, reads EPEVTQTPSHQVTQMGQEVILRCVPISNHLYFYWYRQILGQKVEFLVSFYNNEISEKSEIFDDQFSVERPDGSNFTLKIRSTKLEDSAMYFCASSATGGSGTGELFFGEGSRLTVL.